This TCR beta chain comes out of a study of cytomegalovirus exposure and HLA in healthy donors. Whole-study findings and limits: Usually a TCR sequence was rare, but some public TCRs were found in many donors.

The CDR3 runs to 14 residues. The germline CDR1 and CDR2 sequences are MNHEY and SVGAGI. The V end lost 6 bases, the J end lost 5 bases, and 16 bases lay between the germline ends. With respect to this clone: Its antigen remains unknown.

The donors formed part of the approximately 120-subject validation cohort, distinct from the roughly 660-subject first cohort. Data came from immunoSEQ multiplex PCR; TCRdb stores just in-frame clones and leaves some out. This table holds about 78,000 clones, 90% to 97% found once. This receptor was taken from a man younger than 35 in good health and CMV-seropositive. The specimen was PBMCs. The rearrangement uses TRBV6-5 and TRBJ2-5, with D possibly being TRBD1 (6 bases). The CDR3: CASSTLDRRETQYF. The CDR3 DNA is TGTGCCAGCAGCACCCTCGACAGGCGGGAGACCCAGTACTTC.